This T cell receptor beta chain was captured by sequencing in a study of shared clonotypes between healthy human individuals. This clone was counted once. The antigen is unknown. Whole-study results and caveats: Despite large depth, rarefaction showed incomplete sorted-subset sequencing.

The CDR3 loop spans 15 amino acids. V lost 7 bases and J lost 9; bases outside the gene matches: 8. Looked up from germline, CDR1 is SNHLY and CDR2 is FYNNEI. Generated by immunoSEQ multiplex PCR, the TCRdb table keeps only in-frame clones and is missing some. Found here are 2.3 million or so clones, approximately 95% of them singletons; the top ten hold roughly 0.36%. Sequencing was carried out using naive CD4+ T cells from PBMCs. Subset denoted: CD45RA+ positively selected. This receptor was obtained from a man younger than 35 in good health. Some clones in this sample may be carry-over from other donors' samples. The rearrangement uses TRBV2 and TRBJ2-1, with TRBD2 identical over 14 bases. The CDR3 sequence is CASTPPGLAGVEQFF. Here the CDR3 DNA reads TGTGCCAGCACCCCCCCGGGACTAGCGGGAGTTGAGCAGTTCTTC.